This passage covers 18 T cell receptor beta chains from one sample sequenced in a study of blood T cell repertoires in COVID-19 (dated by TCRdb to about 2020). Libraries came from the immunoSEQ multiplex PCR assay. In its TCRdb copy, this immuneACCESS table keeps in-frame sequences only and misses some clones. Where compared with another copy, unresolved V genes explain less than half of these, and the others have no known cause. In all, the sample holds about 240,000 clones, and 86% of those were seen once. About 12% of the sample rests with the top ten. Sequencing was performed on peripheral blood. These receptor sequences come from a man at least 80 years old with acute or convalescent COVID-19.

This chain connects TRBV5-1 to TRBJ1-1, with no clear D. Trimming removed 5 bases from V and 2 bases from J, with 10 bases in between. This CDR3 is built from 13 residues. Germline V lookup: CDR1 SGHRS, CDR2 YFSETQ. The CDR3 DNA sequence: TGCGCCAGCAGGTCCACACAAAACACTGAAGCTTTCTTT. This sequence encodes CASRSTQNTEAFF.

This clone has just a few counts. V and J are TRBV6-2 or TRBV6-3 and TRBJ2-3, with TRBD2 matching over 7 bases. The ends lost 2 bases at V and 3 bases at J; junction bases unmatched: 11. This CDR3 spans 17 amino acids. Germline-derived CDR1 and CDR2 are MNHEY and SVGEGT. CDR3 nucleotide sequence: TGTGCCAGCAGTTACGAAATAGCGGGCCGAATGACAGATACGCAGTATTTT. Translated, it gives CASSYEIAGRMTDTQYF.

The chain combines TRBV29-1 with TRBJ2-7; D not resolved. The CDR3 spans 11 residues. Germline-derived CDR1 and CDR2 are SQVTM and ANQGSEA. The germline V and J ends were trimmed by 6 bases and 4 bases, with 10 bases remaining between them. CDR3 nucleotides: TGCAGCGTAACCGACATGTACGAGCAGTACTTC. Translating it yields CSVTDMYEQYF.

The chain carries TRBV18 and TRBJ2-3, with 7 bases fitting TRBD2. Germline V gives CDR1 KGHSH, CDR2 LQKENI. This CDR3 is 14 amino acids long. Losses at the gene ends were 4 bases for V and 3 bases for J; bases not matched to a gene: 4. This chain's CDR3 is CASSLGGRTDTQYF. DNA of the CDR3: TGTGCCAGCTCACTGGGCGGGAGAACAGATACGCAGTATTTT.

The chain has TRBV9 and TRBJ2-6; D possibly corresponds to TRBD1 (6 bases). The CDR3 length is 17 residues. Germline V gene sequence: CDR1 SGDLS, CDR2 YYNGEE. The germline V and J ends were trimmed by 2 bases and 1 base, with 13 bases remaining between them. The CDR3 coding sequence is TGTGCCAGCAGCGTTAAGACAGGACGTTCTGGGGCCAACGTCCTGACTTTC. This translates into CASSVKTGRSGANVLTF.

The chain is built from TRBV5-5 and TRBJ2-5; TRBD2 agrees at 11 bases. CDR1 and CDR2 (germline): SGHKS, YYEKEE (reference sequence). This CDR3 is built from 15 residues. The V and J ends lost 2 bases and 7 bases, in that order; junction bases with no gene match: 7. The CDR3 DNA sequence: TGTGCCAGCAGCTTAGTTGGTAGCGGGGGGGGGACCCAGTACTTC. This translates into CASSLVGSGGGTQYF.

This clone was recorded a few times. This sequence joins TRBV2 and TRBJ1-1; 10 bases are a match to TRBD1. Germline values: CDR1 SNHLY, CDR2 FYNNEI. J gave up 11 bases and V 4 bases, and 4 bases lay outside the gene matches. The CDR3 spans 12 residues. Written as DNA, the CDR3 is TGTGCCAGCAGTGGGGGACAGGGGAAGGCTTTCTTT. It encodes CASSGGQGKAFF. The whole variable domain, remainder taken from reference TRBV2 and TRBJ1-1, is EPEVTQTPSHQVTQMGQEVILRCVPISNHLYFYWYRQILGQKVEFLVSFYNNEISEKSEIFDDQFSVERPDGSNFTLKIRSTKLEDSAMYFCASSGGQGKAFFGQGTRLTVV.

In its sample, this clone was seen a few times. The rearrangement links TRBV2 to TRBJ2-7; 9 bases match TRBD1. The V and J ends lost 7 bases and 2 bases, in that order; junction bases with no gene match: 3. The germline CDR1 and CDR2 sequences are SNHLY and FYNNEI. The CDR3 totals 13 residues. The CDR3 coding sequence is TGTGCCAGCAAAAGACAGGGGGCCTACGAGCAGTACTTC. It translates to CASKRQGAYEQYF.

The chain combines TRBV27 with TRBJ2-7; D call uncertain. The CDR3 loop spans 15 amino acids. V was pared by 3 bases and J by 3 bases, with 15 bases between. Germline V gene data show CDR1 as MNHEY and CDR2 as SMNVEV (reference sequence). This CDR3 reads CASSLKPTSLYEQYF. The CDR3 DNA sequence: TGTGCCAGCAGTTTGAAGCCCACGTCCCTCTACGAGCAGTACTTC.

The genes are TRBV5-8 and TRBJ1-2, with 9 bases lining up with TRBD1. Germline CDR1 is SGHTS and CDR2 is YDEGEE. V trimming: 4 bases; J trimming: 6 bases; junction bases outside the gene matches: 7. This CDR3 spans 14 amino acids. Written as DNA, the CDR3 is TGTGCCAGCAGCGTCCTGGACAGGGGCCATGGCTACACCTTC. Amino acid sequence: CASSVLDRGHGYTF.

The CDR3 sequence is CAVRDRHKYYGYTF. The CDR3 DNA is TGTGCCGTCCGGGACAGGCATAAATACTATGGCTACACCTTC. The V and J genes are TRBV28 and TRBJ1-2; 8 nucleotides line up with TRBD1. Trimming cost V 11 bases and J 3 bases; bases outside gene matches: 11. Germline CDR1 is MDHEN and CDR2 is SYDVKM. The CDR3 is made up of 14 amino acids.

In nucleotides, the CDR3 is TGTGCCAGCAGTTCCCCAGTGCTGCCCCAGCATTTT. As protein: CASSSPVLPQHF. This chain links TRBV28 with TRBJ1-5; D is undetermined. CDR3 length: 12 residues. V lost 4 bases and J lost 9, with 10 bases in between. Germline CDR1 is MDHEN and CDR2 is SYDVKM. The full variable domain, completed using reference TRBV28 and TRBJ1-5, is DVKVTQSSRYLVKRTGEKVFLECVQDMDHENMFWYRQDPGLGLRLIYFSYDVKMKEKGDIPEGYSVSREKKERFSLILESASTNQTSMYLCASSSPVLPQHFGDGTRLSIL.

The rearrangement links TRBV4-3 to TRBJ2-7; D unresolved. This CDR3 is built from 12 residues. Germline V gives CDR1 LGHNA, CDR2 YSLEER. V lost 0 bases, J lost 4 bases, and 4 bases lay in between. CDR3 protein: CASSQDRYEQYF. In DNA, the CDR3 is TGCGCCAGCAGCCAAGATCGGTACGAGCAGTACTTC.

This clone was counted only a few times. The chain joins TRBV11-2 to TRBJ2-2; maybe TRBD2 (7 bases). The V end was cut by 6 bases, the J end by 7 bases, with 21 bases between. Germline CDR1 is SGHAT and CDR2 is FQNNGV. The CDR3 is made up of 16 amino acids. The CDR3 here is CASRPPGRGPGGELFF. Written as DNA, the CDR3 is TGTGCCAGCAGGCCTCCCGGGCGGGGGCCAGGCGGGGAGCTGTTTTTT.

The V call is TRBV5-1, the J call TRBJ2-7; 9 bases agree with TRBD1. This CDR3 spans 16 amino acids. CDR1 and CDR2 (germline): SGHRS, YFSETQ. J lost 2 bases, V lost 8 bases, and 14 bases had no gene match. CDR3 sequence (DNA): TGCGCCAGAGGGACAGGGAGTTCCCCCTCTACCTACGAGCAGTACTTC. It codes for CARGTGSSPSTYEQYF.

The chain couples TRBV6-2 or TRBV6-3 to TRBJ2-7, with TRBD2 as a possible D gene (5 bases). CDR1 and CDR2 from the germline V gene are MNHEY and SVGEGT. Trimming cost V 6 bases and J 7 bases, with 16 bases left between them. CDR3 size: 13 residues. The CDR3 sequence: CASSRTGLREQYF. As DNA, the CDR3 is TGTGCCAGCAGCCGGACGGGGTTACGGGAGCAGTACTTC.

The rearrangement joins TRBV6-1 to TRBJ2-3; possible D gene TRBD1, 7 bases. Trimming took 4 bases from V and 0 from J, leaving 17 bases between them. The V gene's germline CDR1 is MNHNS and CDR2 SASEGT. This CDR3 spans 17 amino acids. Written as DNA, the CDR3 is TGTGCCAGCAGTGCCCTTCAGACAGGGACTAGCACAGATACGCAGTATTTT. Protein sequence: CASSALQTGTSTDTQYF.

J is TRBJ1-1 and V is TRBV5-8, with 8 nucleotides matching TRBD1. With 2 bases clipped from V and 2 bases from J, the junction kept 2 bases outside the gene matches. The CDR3 has 14 amino acids. The germline V gene encodes CDR1 SGHTS and CDR2 YDEGEE. The CDR3 nucleotides are TGTGCCAGCAGCTTCCAGGGGGCAAACACTGAAGCTTTCTTT. This codes for CASSFQGANTEAFF.